This is a list of T cell receptor beta chains from one sample in a study of molecular identifiers for immune sequencing clone quantification. Using its own MiXCR run on the PCR reads, TCRdb lists one record per CDR3 protein. The table shows about 320,000 distinct CDR3 sequences, with about 21% occurring only once. Source material: naive CD8+ T cells from blood, with Jurkat cell RNA spiked in. These receptors were taken from a human donor in good health. Some libraries in this study had Jurkat cell RNA spiked in. Each CDR3 is given with its conserved first and last residue.

TRBV7-9	TRBJ1-4	CASNPTTWDEKLFF
TRBV20-1	TRBJ2-7	CSARDWASGYEQYF
TRBV29-1	TRBJ1-1	CSALQGPEAFF
TRBV5-5	TRBJ2-3	CASSLFWSGSSAGTDTQYF
TRBV20-1	TRBJ2-4	CSARDSQGLAKNIQYF
TRBV29-1	TRBJ2-3	CSAIESVAGPWTDTQYF
TRBV19	TRBJ2-2	CASNRGGNTGELFF
TRBV15	TRBJ2-3	CATSSGITDTQYF
TRBV7-9	TRBJ1-1	CASTPPPGKEVTEAFF
TRBV23-1	TRBJ2-1	CASSHQPTGNYNEQFF
TRBV28	TRBJ1-2	CASSSGFYTF
TRBV28	TRBJ2-5	CASSRDYRQETQYF
TRBV29-1	TRBJ2-7	CSGRDFYEQYF
TRBV19	TRBJ2-7	CASTPGQGFYEQYF
TRBV10-3	TRBJ2-2	CAIRGAAESTGELFF
TRBV28	TRBJ2-7	CASRDGTSYEQYF
TRBV6-2/TRBV6-3	TRBJ2-1	CASRTGGYNEQFF
TRBV28	TRBJ2-3	CASSSVGGSSTDTQYF
TRBV12-3/TRBV12-4	TRBJ2-7	CASSFGTSGRARFYEQYF
TRBV9	TRBJ2-5	CASSVDPGNLETQYF
TRBV5-8	TRBJ2-2	CASSLWSGRDTGELFF
TRBV7-8	TRBJ2-1	CASSKERNVDEQFF
TRBV2	TRBJ2-6	CASSAPPWTSGANVLTF
TRBV25-1	TRBJ2-2	CASSSTAGELFF
TRBV5-4	TRBJ2-1	CASRSGPEQFF
TRBV27	TRBJ2-3	CASRTRTVRGLAGVDTQYF
TRBV27	TRBJ2-7	CASSLKDRGPTYEQYF
TRBV2	TRBJ2-3	CASSRAGSSQDTQYF
TRBV6-5	TRBJ2-5	CASSSTLGETQYF
TRBV5-6	TRBJ1-5	CASSFGTFQPQHF
TRBV30	TRBJ2-2	CAWSPDTGELFF
TRBV4-1	TRBJ2-4	CASSQDSAVAKNIQYF
TRBV5-1	TRBJ2-3	CVSQEYGTDTQYF
TRBV27	TRBJ2-7	CASSSYANGGGRYEQYF
TRBV12-3/TRBV12-4	TRBJ1-1	CASSSEVGAPTEAFF
TRBV27	TRBJ2-7	CASSPRSGANEQYF
TRBV6-5	TRBJ2-1	CASSFGTSGSSYNEQFF
TRBV20-1	TRBJ1-1	CSAAIRGGFSEAFF
TRBV27	TRBJ2-5	CASSLFAGTAETQYF
TRBV7-2	TRBJ2-7	CASSEPWRPYEQHF
TRBV5-8	TRBJ2-7	CASSWVLVRNAEEQYF